One and the same sample provided the 20 T cell receptor beta chains below, sequenced in a study of naive and memory T cell subsets. The SP2 primer and nested alpha and beta constant region primers amplified ligated cDNA in four rounds. TCRdb reanalysed the 5' RACE reads using MiXCR and keeps one entry per CDR3 protein. The sample holds 30,000 to 40,000 distinct CDR3 sequences; over 15% are singletons and the top ten take around 2.5%. A UMI-containing oligonucleotide was joined by 3' ligation to the TCR cDNA template. These receptor sequences come from a female donor in good health.

This clonotype was seen a handful of times. The V call is TRBV29-1, the J call TRBJ2-3, with no clear D. The CDR3 has 14 residues. Germline lookup yields CDR1 SQVTM and CDR2 ANQGSEA. Trimming shortened V by 4 bases and J by 0 bases, and 11 bases separated the two germline ends. The CDR3 spells CSVGVQTSTDTQYF. The CDR3 DNA sequence: TGCAGCGTTGGGGTCCAAACTAGCACAGATACGCAGTATTTT.

This clonotype was observed many times. J is TRBJ2-1 and V is TRBV18; tentatively, D is TRBD2 (6 bases). V lost 4 bases and J 9 bases, leaving 13 bases between the germline ends. CDR1 KGHSH and CDR2 LQKENI come from the germline V gene. The CDR3 has 13 amino acids. This chain's CDR3 is CASSLGTYPEQFF. CDR3 DNA: TGTGCCAGCTCACTCGGGACTTACCCTGAGCAGTTCTTC.

The table lists this clonotype with many counts. The chain has TRBV11-1 and TRBJ2-1, with TRBD2 identical over 8 bases. The CDR3 sequence is 15 residues long. Germline CDR1 reads SGHAT; CDR2 reads FQDESV (reference sequence). The V and J ends lost 4 bases and 8 bases, in that order; junction bases with no gene match: 10. The CDR3 nucleotides are TGTGCCAGCAGCTCACAAGCGGGGGCAGGCGATGAGCAGTTCTTC. This encodes CASSSQAGAGDEQFF.

The chain joins TRBV12-3 or TRBV12-4 to TRBJ1-5, with D tentatively TRBD1 (5 bases). The CDR3 totals 15 residues. Trimming shortened V by 3 bases and J by 0 bases, and 9 bases separated the two germline ends. CDR3 residues: CASSFRGSSNQPQHF. CDR3 nucleotide sequence: TGTGCCAGCAGTTTTAGGGGCAGTAGCAATCAGCCCCAGCATTTT.

J is TRBJ1-2 and V is TRBV10-3; D uncertain. CDR1 is ENHRY, CDR2 SYGVKD, per germline. The CDR3 runs 13 residues. Trimming cost V 6 bases and J 2 bases, with 10 bases left between them. The CDR3 DNA reads TGTGCCATCAGAACTTCGGGGAACTATGGCTACACCTTC. Translated, it gives CAIRTSGNYGYTF.

The chain uses TRBV6-6 and TRBJ2-1; D remains unclear. Germline V CDR1 and CDR2: MNHNY, SVGAGI (reference sequence). This CDR3 has 14 amino acids. Deletions cut 4 bases from V and 2 bases from J, with 9 bases between. CDR3: CASSSSRAYNEQFF. The CDR3 region has the DNA TGTGCCAGCAGTTCTTCCCGCGCCTACAATGAGCAGTTCTTC.

This clonotype was seen a few times. The rearrangement uses TRBV12-3 or TRBV12-4 and TRBJ2-3, with D perhaps matching TRBD1 (6 bases). V was shortened by 1 base and J by 0 bases, with 8 bases between the two germline ends. The CDR3 covers 15 residues. The CDR3 DNA follows: TGTGCCAGCAGTTTAGGTGGGGGCAGCACAGATACGCAGTATTTT. It translates to CASSLGGGSTDTQYF.

This clonotype was seen ten or more times. The V call is TRBV7-6, the J call TRBJ2-7, with D perhaps TRBD1 or TRBD2 (5 bases each). CDR3 length equals 13 residues. Germline values: CDR1 SGHVS, CDR2 FNYEAQ. V was clipped by 5 bases and J by 5 bases, with 13 bases between them. CDR3 DNA: TGTGCCAGCAGCCAAAACCGGGACGACGAGCAGTACTTC. It is translated as CASSQNRDDEQYF.

This clonotype showed up many times. The chain employs TRBV6-5 and TRBJ2-3, with TRBD1 identical over 9 bases. Germline lookup yields CDR1 MNHEY and CDR2 SVGAGI. Trimming at V came to 10 bases and at J to 5 bases, leaving 13 bases not matched to a gene. The CDR3 is 15 amino acids. In DNA, the CDR3 is TGTGCCATCCTCCCTACGGACAGGGGAGGAGATACGCAGTATTTT. Its translation: CAILPTDRGGDTQYF.

This clonotype showed up just a few times. This rearrangement joins TRBV29-1 to TRBJ2-3; 9 nucleotides line up with TRBD1. The CDR3 spans 15 residues. In germline, CDR1 is SQVTM, CDR2 ANQGSEA. Trimming took 6 bases from V and 3 from J; bases not matched to a gene: 10. CDR3 protein: CSVARTGAETDTQYF. In DNA, the CDR3 is TGCAGCGTAGCGCGGACAGGGGCAGAAACAGATACGCAGTATTTT.

This clonotype was seen a few times. The J gene is TRBJ2-7, the V gene TRBV27; D is perhaps TRBD2 (6 bases). Germline lookup yields CDR1 MNHEY and CDR2 SMNVEV (reference sequence). Trimming took off 5 bases at V and 0 bases at J, with 8 bases between the two ends. The CDR3 has 13 residues. CDR3 DNA sequence: TGTGCCAGCAGTGGGGGGTCCTCCTACGAGCAGTACTTC. This translates into CASSGGSSYEQYF.

This clonotype was counted a few times. The CDR3 spells CAISEPGGQMNTEAFF. CDR3 sequence (DNA): TGTGCCATCAGTGAGCCAGGGGGACAGATGAACACTGAAGCTTTCTTT. This rearrangement joins TRBV10-3 to TRBJ1-1, with 7 bases fitting TRBD1. The CDR3 is made up of 16 amino acids. Germline V gene lookup returns CDR1 ENHRY and CDR2 SYGVKD. V lost 2 bases, J lost 0 bases, and 6 bases stayed unmatched.

This clonotype occurred many times. This chain uses TRBV19 with TRBJ2-6; D possibly corresponds to TRBD2 (6 bases). The CDR3 length is 16 residues. Germline values: CDR1 LNHDA, CDR2 SQIVND (reference sequence). V lost 4 bases and J lost 2, with 12 bases in between. The CDR3 nucleotides are TGTGCCAGTAGTACCAAATGGGGGGCTGGGGCCAACGTCCTGACTTTC. This encodes CASSTKWGAGANVLTF. Drawing the rest from reference TRBV19 and TRBJ2-6, the complete variable domain is DGGITQSPKYLFRKEGQNVTLSCEQNLNHDAMYWYRQDPGQGLRLIYYSQIVNDFQKGDIAEGYSVSREKKESFPLTVTSAQKNPTAFYLCASSTKWGAGANVLTFGAGSRLTVL.

This clonotype came up many times. The CDR3 DNA is TGTGCCAGCAGTTTACCTGACGGCTATGGCTACACCTTC. Translated, it gives CASSLPDGYGYTF. The chain employs TRBV6-5 and TRBJ1-2; D is unclear. V was shortened by 4 bases and J by 4 bases, with 10 bases between the two germline ends. The CDR3 extends over 13 amino acids. Germline CDR1 is MNHEY and CDR2 is SVGAGI.

This clonotype was observed a handful of times. The chain recombines TRBV29-1 with TRBJ1-1, with TRBD1 matching 10 bases. V shed 4 bases and J 5 bases; nucleotides not matched to a gene: 10. The CDR3 runs 15 residues. Germline values: CDR1 SQVTM, CDR2 ANQGSEA. In nucleotides, the CDR3 is TGCAGCGTTGTAGGAGCCGGGACAGGGGAGACTGAAGCTTTCTTT. This sequence encodes CSVVGAGTGETEAFF.

This clonotype was observed many times. Here the CDR3 reads CSVGPGRETQYF. Written as DNA, the CDR3 is TGCAGCGTTGGTCCGGGACGAGAGACCCAGTACTTC. The V call is TRBV29-1, the J call TRBJ2-5, with D possibly called TRBD1 or TRBD2 (5 bases each). Germline-derived CDR1 and CDR2 are SQVTM and ANQGSEA. Trimming left V 4 bases short and J 4 bases short, with 10 bases between. CDR3 size: 12 residues.

The chain couples TRBV15 to TRBJ2-5, with D unresolved. The ends were cut back, 0 bases at V and 5 bases at J, with 22 bases in the middle. This CDR3 is built from 18 residues. The germline V gene has CDR1 LNHNV and CDR2 YYDKDF (reference sequence). CDR3 residues: CATSRDEGLFLEWETQYF. Here the CDR3 DNA reads TGTGCCACCAGCAGAGATGAAGGGCTATTCCTGGAATGGGAGACCCAGTACTTC.

This clonotype was recorded at least ten times. V gene TRBV20-1 combines with J gene TRBJ2-1; 10 nucleotides align to TRBD2. This CDR3 is built from 14 residues. Trimming cost V 6 bases and J 3 bases; bases outside gene matches: 5. Germline CDR1 reads DFQATT; CDR2 reads SNEGSKA (reference sequence). This CDR3 reads CSAQSSGGYNEQFF. CDR3 DNA: TGCAGTGCCCAGTCTAGCGGGGGCTACAATGAGCAGTTCTTC.

This clonotype was counted between two and nine times. The V and J genes are TRBV29-1 and TRBJ1-1; the D is unclear. The CDR3 loop spans 10 amino acids. V was cut by 7 bases and J by 3 bases, with 6 bases left in between. CDR1 and CDR2 from the germline V gene are SQVTM and ANQGSEA. The CDR3 DNA is TGCAGCGGGAAAGACACTGAAGCTTTCTTT. It is translated as CSGKDTEAFF.

This clonotype was found a few times. The chain joins TRBV2 to TRBJ1-1; D is undetermined. Germline V lookup: CDR1 SNHLY, CDR2 FYNNEI. The length of the CDR3 is 12 residues. V dropped 5 bases and J dropped 4 bases, with 8 bases sitting between them. CDR3 nucleotides: TGTGCCAGCAGTTTAGAAGCCACTGAAGCTTTCTTT. Amino acid sequence: CASSLEATEAFF.